The clone carrying this T cell receptor (beta chain) showed up just a few times. The sample originates from a study of response to subunit inactivated influenza vaccine. Per the germline V gene, CDR1 is SQVTM and CDR2 is ANQGSEA. V shed 5 bases and J shed 6 bases, with 7 bases lying between them. The CDR3 is made up of 11 amino acids. TCRdb redid the calling of the RT-PCR reads with MiXCR, one entry per CDR3 protein. The sample has roughly 570,000 distinct CDR3 sequences, around 15% seen once. The source of this sequence is a man in his fifties who received an inactivated influenza vaccine. The sample consisted of PBMCs from blood, taken about 12 days after vaccination. The V call is TRBV29-1, the J call TRBJ2-2; D remains unclear. CDR3 sequence: CSVRQSGELFF. The CDR3 DNA sequence: TGCAGCGTTCGACAATCCGGGGAGCTGTTTTTT.